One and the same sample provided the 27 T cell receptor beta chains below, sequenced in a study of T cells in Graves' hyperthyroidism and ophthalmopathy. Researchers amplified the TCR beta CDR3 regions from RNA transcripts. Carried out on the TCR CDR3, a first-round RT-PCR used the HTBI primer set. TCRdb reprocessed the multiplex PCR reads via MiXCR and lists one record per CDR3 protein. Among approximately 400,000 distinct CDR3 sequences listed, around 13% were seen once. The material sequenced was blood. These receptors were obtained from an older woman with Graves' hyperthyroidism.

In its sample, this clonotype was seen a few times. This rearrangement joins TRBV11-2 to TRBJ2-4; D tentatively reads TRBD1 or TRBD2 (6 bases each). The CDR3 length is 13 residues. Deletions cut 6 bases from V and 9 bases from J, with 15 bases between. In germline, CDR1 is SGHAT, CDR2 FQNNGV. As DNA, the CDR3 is TGTGCCAGCAGGATGGAGGGGGGCAGCATTCAGTACTTC. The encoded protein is CASRMEGGSIQYF.

Written as DNA, the CDR3 is TGCGCCAGCAGTGAGACAAGCTCCCGGACTAGCGGGAGGCAAAGCTCCTACAATGAGCAGTTCTTC. Translation: CASSETSSRTSGRQSSYNEQFF. The rearrangement joins TRBV10-2 to TRBJ2-1; 14 bases fit TRBD2. CDR1 is WSHSY and CDR2 is SAAADI in the germline V gene. The CDR3 is 22 amino acids. Trimming at V came to 2 bases and at J to 0 bases, leaving 15 bases not matched to a gene.

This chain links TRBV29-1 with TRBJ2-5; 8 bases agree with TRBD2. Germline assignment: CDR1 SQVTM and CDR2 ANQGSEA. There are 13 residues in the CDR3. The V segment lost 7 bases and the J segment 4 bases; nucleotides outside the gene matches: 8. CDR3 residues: CSATLSGAETQYF. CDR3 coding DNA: TGCAGCGCAACCCTTAGCGGGGCAGAGACCCAGTACTTC.

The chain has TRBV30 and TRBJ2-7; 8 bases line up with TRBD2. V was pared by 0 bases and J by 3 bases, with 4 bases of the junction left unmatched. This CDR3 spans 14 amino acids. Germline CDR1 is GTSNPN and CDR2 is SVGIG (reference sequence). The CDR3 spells CAWSVWSGSYEQYF. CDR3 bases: TGTGCCTGGAGTGTATGGAGCGGGAGCTACGAGCAGTACTTC. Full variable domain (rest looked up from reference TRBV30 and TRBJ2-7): SQTIHQWPATLVQPVGSPLSLECTVEGTSNPNLYWYRQAAGRGLQLLFYSVGIGQISSEVPQNLSASRPQDRQFILSSKKLLLSDSGFYLCAWSVWSGSYEQYFGPGTRLTVT.

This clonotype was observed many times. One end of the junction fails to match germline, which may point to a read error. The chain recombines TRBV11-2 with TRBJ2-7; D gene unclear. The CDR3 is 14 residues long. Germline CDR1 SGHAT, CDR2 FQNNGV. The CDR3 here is CASSLADLPPEQYF. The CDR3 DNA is TGTGCCAGCAGTTTAGCCGACCTCCCACCCGAGCAGTACTTC.

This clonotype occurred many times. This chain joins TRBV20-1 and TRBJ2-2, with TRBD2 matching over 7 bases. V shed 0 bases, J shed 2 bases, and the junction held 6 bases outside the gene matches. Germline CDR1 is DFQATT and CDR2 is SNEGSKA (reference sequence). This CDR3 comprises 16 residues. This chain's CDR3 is CSARDSLAVNTGELFF. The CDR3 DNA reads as TGCAGTGCTAGAGACTCGCTAGCGGTAAACACCGGGGAGCTGTTTTTT.

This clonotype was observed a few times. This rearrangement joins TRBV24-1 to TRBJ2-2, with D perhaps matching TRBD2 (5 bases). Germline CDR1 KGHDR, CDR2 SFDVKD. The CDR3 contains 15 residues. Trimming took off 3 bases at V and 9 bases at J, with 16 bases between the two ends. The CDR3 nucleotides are TGTGCCACCAGTGATCCGCGGACGGGGTCTAGGGAGCTGTTTTTT. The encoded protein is CATSDPRTGSRELFF.

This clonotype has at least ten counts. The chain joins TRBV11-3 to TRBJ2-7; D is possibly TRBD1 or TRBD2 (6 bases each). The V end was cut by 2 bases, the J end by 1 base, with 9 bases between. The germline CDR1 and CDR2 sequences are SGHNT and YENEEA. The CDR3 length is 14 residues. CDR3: CASSLRGTSYEQYF. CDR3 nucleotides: TGTGCCAGCAGCTTACGCGGGACATCCTACGAGCAGTACTTC.

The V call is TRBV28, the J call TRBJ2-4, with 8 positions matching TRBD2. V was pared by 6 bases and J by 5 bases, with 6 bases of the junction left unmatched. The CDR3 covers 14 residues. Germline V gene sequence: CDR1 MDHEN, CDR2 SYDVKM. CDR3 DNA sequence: TGTGCCAGCAGCCCGACCGGGAGGGAAAACATTCAGTACTTC. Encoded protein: CASSPTGRENIQYF.

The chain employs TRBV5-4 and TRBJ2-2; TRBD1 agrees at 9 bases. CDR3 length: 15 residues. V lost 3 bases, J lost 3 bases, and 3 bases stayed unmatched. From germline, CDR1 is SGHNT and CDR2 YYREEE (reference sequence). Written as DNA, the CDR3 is TGTGCCAGCAGCTGGACAGGGGATTACACCGGGGAGCTGTTTTTT. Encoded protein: CASSWTGDYTGELFF.

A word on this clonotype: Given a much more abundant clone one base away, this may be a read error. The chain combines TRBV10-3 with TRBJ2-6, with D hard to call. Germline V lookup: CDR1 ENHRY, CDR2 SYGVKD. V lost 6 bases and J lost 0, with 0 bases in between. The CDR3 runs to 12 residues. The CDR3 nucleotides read TGTGCCATCAGCTCTGGGGCCAACGTCCTGACTTTC. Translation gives CAISSGANVLTF.

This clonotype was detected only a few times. CDR3 bases: TGCAGTGCCCCCTCCGGGGGAATGGCTGGAAACACCATATATTTT. Its translation: CSAPSGGMAGNTIYF. This rearrangement joins TRBV20-1 to TRBJ1-3; maybe TRBD1 (5 bases). Germline assignment: CDR1 DFQATT and CDR2 SNEGSKA (reference sequence). Trimming pared 6 bases from V and 2 bases from J, leaving 17 bases between. This CDR3 spans 15 amino acids.

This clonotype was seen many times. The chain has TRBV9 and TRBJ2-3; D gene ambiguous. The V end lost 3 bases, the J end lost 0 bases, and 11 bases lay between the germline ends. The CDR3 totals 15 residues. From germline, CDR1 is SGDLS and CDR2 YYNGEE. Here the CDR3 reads CASSAQPSSTDTQYF. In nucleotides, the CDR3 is TGTGCCAGCAGCGCCCAACCTTCTAGCACAGATACGCAGTATTTT.

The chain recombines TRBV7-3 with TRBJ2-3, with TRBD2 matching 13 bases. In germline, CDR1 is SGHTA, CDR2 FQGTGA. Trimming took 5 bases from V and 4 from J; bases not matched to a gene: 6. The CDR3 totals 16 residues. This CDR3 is CASSPGLAGSSDTQYF. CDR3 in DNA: TGTGCCAGCAGCCCGGGACTAGCGGGAAGTTCAGATACGCAGTATTTT.

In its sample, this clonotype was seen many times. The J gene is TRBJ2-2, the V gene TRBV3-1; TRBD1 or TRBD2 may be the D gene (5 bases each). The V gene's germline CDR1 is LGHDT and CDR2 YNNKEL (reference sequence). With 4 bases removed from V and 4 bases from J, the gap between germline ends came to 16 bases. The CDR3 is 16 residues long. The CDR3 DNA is TGTGCCAGCAGCCCTTTTAGGGGAGCGGCCACCGGGGAGCTGTTTTTT. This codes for CASSPFRGAATGELFF. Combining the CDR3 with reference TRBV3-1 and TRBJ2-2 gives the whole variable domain DTAVSQTPKYLVTQMGNDKSIKCEQNLGHDTMYWYKQDSKKFLKIMFSYNNKELIINETVPNRFSPKSPDKAHLNLHINSLELGDSAVYFCASSPFRGAATGELFFGEGSRLTVL.

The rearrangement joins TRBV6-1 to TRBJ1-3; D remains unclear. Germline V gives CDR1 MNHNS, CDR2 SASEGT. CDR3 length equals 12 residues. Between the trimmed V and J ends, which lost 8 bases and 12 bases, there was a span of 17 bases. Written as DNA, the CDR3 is TGTGCCAGCCCTAGGGCGGCAGAGAGCATATATTTT. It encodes CASPRAAESIYF.

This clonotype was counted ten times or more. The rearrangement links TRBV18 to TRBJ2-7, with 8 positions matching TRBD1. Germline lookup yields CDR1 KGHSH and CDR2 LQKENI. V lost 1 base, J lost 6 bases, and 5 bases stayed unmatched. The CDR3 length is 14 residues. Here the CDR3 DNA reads TGTGCCAGCTCACCACTACGGACAGGGCTCGAGCAGTACTTC. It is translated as CASSPLRTGLEQYF. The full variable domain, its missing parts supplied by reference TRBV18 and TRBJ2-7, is NAGVMQNPRHLVRRRGQEARLRCSPMKGHSHVYWYRQLPEEGLKFMVYLQKENIIDESGMPKERFSAEFPKEGPSILRIQQVVRGDSAAYFCASSPLRTGLEQYFGPGTRLTVT.

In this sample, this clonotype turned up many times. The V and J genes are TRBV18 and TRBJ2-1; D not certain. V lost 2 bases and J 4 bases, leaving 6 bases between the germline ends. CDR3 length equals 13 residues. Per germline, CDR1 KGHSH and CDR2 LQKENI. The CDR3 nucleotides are TGTGCCAGCTCACCAGACATGTACAATGAGCAGTTCTTC. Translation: CASSPDMYNEQFF. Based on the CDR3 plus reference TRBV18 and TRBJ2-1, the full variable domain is NAGVMQNPRHLVRRRGQEARLRCSPMKGHSHVYWYRQLPEEGLKFMVYLQKENIIDESGMPKERFSAEFPKEGPSILRIQQVVRGDSAAYFCASSPDMYNEQFFGPGTRLTVL.

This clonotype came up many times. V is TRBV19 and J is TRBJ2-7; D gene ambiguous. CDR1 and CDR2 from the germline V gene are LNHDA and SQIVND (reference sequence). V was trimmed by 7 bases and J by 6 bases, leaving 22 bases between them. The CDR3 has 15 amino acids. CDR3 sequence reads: CASTLSSGGPSEQYF. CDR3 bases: TGTGCCAGTACTCTATCCTCCGGCGGCCCTTCCGAGCAGTACTTC.

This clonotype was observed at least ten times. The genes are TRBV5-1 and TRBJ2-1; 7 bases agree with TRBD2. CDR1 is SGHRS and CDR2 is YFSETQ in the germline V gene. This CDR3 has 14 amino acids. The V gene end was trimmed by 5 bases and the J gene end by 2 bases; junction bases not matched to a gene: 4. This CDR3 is CASRASGTYNEQFF. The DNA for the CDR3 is TGCGCCAGCAGGGCTAGCGGAACCTACAATGAGCAGTTCTTC. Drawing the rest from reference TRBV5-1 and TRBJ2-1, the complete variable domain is KAGVTQTPRYLIKTRGQQVTLSCSPISGHRSVSWYQQTPGQGLQFLFEYFSETQRNKGNFPGRFSGRQFSNSRSEMNVSTLELGDSALYLCASRASGTYNEQFFGPGTRLTVL.

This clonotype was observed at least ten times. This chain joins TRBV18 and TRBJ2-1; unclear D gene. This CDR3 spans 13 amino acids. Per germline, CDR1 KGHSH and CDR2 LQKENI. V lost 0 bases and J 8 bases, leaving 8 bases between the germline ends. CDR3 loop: CASSPPTFHEQFF. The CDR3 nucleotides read TGTGCCAGCTCACCACCGACCTTCCATGAGCAGTTCTTC.

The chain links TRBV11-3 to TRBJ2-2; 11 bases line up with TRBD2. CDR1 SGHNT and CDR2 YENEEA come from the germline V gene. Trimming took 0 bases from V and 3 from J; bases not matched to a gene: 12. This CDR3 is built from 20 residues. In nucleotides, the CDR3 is TGTGCCAGCAGCTTAGACTCAATTGTAGCGGGAGGGTTTTACACCGGGGAGCTGTTTTTT. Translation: CASSLDSIVAGGFYTGELFF. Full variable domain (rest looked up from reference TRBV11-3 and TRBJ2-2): EAGVVQSPRYKIIEKKQPVAFWCNPISGHNTLYWYLQNLGQGPELLIRYENEEAVDDSQLPKDRFSAERLKGVDSTLKIQPAELGDSAVYLCASSLDSIVAGGFYTGELFFGEGSRLTVL.

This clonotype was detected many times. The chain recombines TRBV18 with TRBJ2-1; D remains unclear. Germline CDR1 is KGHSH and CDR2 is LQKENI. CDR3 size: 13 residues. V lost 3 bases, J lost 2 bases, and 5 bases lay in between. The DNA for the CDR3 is TGTGCCAGCTCACCCGAAGCCTACAATGAGCAGTTCTTC. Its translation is CASSPEAYNEQFF.

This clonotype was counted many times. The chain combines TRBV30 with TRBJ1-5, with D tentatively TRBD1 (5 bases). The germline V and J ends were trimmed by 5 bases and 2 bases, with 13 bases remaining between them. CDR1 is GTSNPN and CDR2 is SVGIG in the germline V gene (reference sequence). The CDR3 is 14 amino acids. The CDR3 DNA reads TGTGCCTGGGAACGTCCGGGGGGCAATCAGCCCCAGCATTTT. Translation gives CAWERPGGNQPQHF.

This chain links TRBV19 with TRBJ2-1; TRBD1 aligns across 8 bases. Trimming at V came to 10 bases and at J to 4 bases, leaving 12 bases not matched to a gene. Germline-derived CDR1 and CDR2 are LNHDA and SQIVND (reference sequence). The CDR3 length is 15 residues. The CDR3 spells CATSDTGGSYNEQFF. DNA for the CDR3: TGTGCCACGTCGGACACAGGGGGTTCGTACAATGAGCAGTTCTTC.

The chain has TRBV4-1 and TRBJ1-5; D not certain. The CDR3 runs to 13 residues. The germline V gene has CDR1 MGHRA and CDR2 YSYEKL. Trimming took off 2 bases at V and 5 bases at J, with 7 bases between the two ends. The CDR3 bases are TGCGCCAGCAGCCAAATCCGCGATCAGCCCCAGCATTTT. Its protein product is CASSQIRDQPQHF.

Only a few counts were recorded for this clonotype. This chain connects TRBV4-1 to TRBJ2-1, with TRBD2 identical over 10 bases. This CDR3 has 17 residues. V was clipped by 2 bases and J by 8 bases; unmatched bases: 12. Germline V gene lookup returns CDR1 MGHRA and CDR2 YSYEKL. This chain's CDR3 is CASSQPRGTSESDEQFF. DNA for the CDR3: TGCGCCAGCAGCCAACCGCGGGGGACTAGCGAGTCTGATGAGCAGTTCTTC.